The present TCR beta chain was sequenced within a study of T cell changes during pregnancy in multiple sclerosis (dated by TCRdb to between 2019 and 2020). Regarding the complete study: The study examined how the T cell repertoire changed over the course of pregnancy in women with multiple sclerosis.

Here V drops 1 base and J drops 1 base, and the junction holds 3 bases not matched to any gene. The cysteine opens and the phenylalanine closes a CDR3 of 16 amino acids. Only CDR3 DNA is held: 48 bases, read in frame from base 1. CDR1 SEHNR and CDR2 FQNEAQ are derived from the germline V gene (reference sequence). Libraries came from the immunoSEQ multiplex PCR assay. TCRdb obtained this table from immuneACCESS and retained in-frame rearrangements with V and J assigned. These tables miss some clones; where compared with another copy, unresolved V genes account for less than half of the shortfall, and the remainder is unexplained. This sample gives tens of thousands of clones in total; 84% of them show up just once. The ten largest clones add up to 0.64% of the sample. For this clone: What this receptor recognizes is not known. No base quality values were provided; no much bigger clone lies one nucleotide off.

This sequence was found in a female donor with multiple sclerosis, enrolled in a pregnancy study. Sequences were derived from CD4+ T cells from peripheral blood mononuclear cells, sampled before pregnancy. In this chain, TRBV7-9 is recombined with TRBJ2-5, with TRBD1 matching 10 junction bases. The CDR3 reads CASSLETGGGQETQYF. Read as DNA, the sequence is TGTGCCAGCAGCTTAGAGACAGGGGGCGGCCAAGAGACCCAGTACTTC.